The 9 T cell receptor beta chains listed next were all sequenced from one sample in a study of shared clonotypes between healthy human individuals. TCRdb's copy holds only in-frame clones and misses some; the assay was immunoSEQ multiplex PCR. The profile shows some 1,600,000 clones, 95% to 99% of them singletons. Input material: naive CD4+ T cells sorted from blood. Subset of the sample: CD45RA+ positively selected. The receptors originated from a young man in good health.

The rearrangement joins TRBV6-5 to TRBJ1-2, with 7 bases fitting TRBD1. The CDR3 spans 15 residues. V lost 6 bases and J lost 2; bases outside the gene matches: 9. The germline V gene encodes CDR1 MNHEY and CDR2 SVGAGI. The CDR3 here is CASSSRDSENYGYTF. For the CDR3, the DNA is TGTGCCAGCAGCTCCCGGGACAGTGAGAACTATGGCTACACCTTC.

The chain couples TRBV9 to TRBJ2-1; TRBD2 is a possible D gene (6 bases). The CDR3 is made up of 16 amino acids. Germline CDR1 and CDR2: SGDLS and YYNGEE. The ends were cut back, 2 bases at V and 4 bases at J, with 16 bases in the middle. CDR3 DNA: TGTGCCAGCAGCGTTGAGCGGGTGGGAGCTTACAATGAGCAGTTCTTC. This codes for CASSVERVGAYNEQFF.

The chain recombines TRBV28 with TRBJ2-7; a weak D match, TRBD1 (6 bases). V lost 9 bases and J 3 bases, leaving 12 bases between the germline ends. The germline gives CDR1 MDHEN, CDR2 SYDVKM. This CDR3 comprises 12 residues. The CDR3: CASQGIDYEQYF. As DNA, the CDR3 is TGTGCCAGTCAGGGGATTGACTACGAGCAGTACTTC.

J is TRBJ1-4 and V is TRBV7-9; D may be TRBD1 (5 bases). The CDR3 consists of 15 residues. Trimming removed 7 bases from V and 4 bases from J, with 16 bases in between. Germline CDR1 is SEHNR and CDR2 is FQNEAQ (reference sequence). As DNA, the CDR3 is TGTGCCAGCACCCCACAGGCAGACCTTAATGAAAAACTGTTTTTT. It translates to CASTPQADLNEKLFF. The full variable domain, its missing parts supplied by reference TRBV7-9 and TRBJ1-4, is DTGVSQNPRHKITKRGQNVTFRCDPISEHNRLYWYRQTLGQGPEFLTYFQNEAQLEKSRLLSDRFSAERPKGSFSTLEIQRTEQGDSAMYLCASTPQADLNEKLFFGSGTQLSVL.

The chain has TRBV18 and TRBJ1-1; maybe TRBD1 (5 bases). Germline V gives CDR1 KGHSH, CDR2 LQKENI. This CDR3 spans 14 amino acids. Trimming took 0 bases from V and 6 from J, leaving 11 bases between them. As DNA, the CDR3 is TGTGCCAGCTCACCACCGCAGGGCGAACCTGAAGCTTTCTTT. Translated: CASSPPQGEPEAFF.

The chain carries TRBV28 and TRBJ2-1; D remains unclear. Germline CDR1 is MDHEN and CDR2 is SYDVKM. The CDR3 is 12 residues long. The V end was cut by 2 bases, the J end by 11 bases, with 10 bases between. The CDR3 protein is CASSLRLTQQFF. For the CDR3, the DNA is TGTGCCAGCAGTTTAAGACTTACCCAGCAGTTCTTC.

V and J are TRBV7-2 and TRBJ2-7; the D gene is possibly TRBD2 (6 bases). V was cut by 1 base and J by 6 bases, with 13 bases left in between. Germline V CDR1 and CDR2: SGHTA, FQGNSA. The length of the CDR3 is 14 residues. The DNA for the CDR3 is TGTGCCAGCAGCTTAGAGGCAGCCGGGGGCGAGCAGTACTTC. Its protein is CASSLEAAGGEQYF.

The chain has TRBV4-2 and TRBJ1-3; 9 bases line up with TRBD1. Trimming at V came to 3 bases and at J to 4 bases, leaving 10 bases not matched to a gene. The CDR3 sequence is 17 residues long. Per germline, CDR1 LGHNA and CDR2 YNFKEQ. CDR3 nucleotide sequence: TGTGCCAGCAGCCACGCTACAGGGGGCGCCGTCGGAAACACCATATATTTT. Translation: CASSHATGGAVGNTIYF.

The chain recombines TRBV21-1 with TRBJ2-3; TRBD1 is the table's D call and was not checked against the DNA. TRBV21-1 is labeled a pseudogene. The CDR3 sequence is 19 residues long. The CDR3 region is CASSRMIGAGTGRTDTQYF. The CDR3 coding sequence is TGTGCCAGCAGCAGGATGATTGGAGCAGGGACAGGGCGCACAGATACGCAGTATTTT.